The rows below give T cell receptor beta chains drawn from one sample of a study of T cells in Graves' hyperthyroidism and ophthalmopathy. TCRdb processed the multiplex PCR reads anew with MiXCR; each CDR3 protein has one entry. The repertoire has around 280,000 distinct CDR3 sequences, roughly 13% of them found once; the top ten carry approximately 7.9%. Sample: blood. These receptors all stem from a woman aged 40 to 50 with Graves' hyperthyroidism. The CDR3 runs from the conserved cysteine through the conserved F or W. The D gene is left open where the match is weak. Clone size is shown for a subset of rows, as once, few, many or a class of expanded clone.

clone size,V gene,J gene,D gene,CDR3 protein,CDR3 DNA
many,TRBV11-3,TRBJ2-1,NA,CASSLGRSPTYNEQFF,TGTGCCAGCAGCTTAGGCAGGTCCCCTACCTACAATGAGCAGTTCTTC
NA,TRBV7-9,TRBJ2-5,TRBD1,CASSPTGGYQETQYF,TGTGCCAGCAGCCCGACAGGGGGGTACCAAGAGACCCAGTACTTC
NA,TRBV7-9,TRBJ1-3,NA,CASSFYDTGNTIYF,TGTGCCAGCAGCTTTTACGACACAGGAAACACCATATATTTT
few,TRBV10-3,TRBJ1-1,NA,CAISDGENAEAFF,TGTGCCATCAGTGATGGGGAGAACGCTGAAGCTTTCTTT
many,TRBV12-3/TRBV12-4,TRBJ2-2,TRBD2,CASSLRSSGNTGELFF,TGTGCCAGCAGTTTAAGGTCTAGCGGGAACACCGGGGAGCTGTTTTTT
NA,TRBV7-6,TRBJ2-3,NA,CASSLGGSRTDTQYF,TGTGCCAGCAGCTTAGGAGGGTCTAGGACAGATACGCAGTATTTT
few,TRBV11-3,TRBJ2-2,TRBD2,CASSLYPNPGLENTGELFF,TGTGCCAGCAGCTTATATCCCAATCCGGGACTAGAGAACACCGGGGAGCTGTTTTTT
many,TRBV5-5,TRBJ1-6,NA,CASSFRESSYNSPLHF,TGTGCCAGCAGCTTCCGGGAGAGCTCCTATAATTCACCCCTCCACTTT
NA,TRBV14,TRBJ2-2,NA,CASSQVGETPNTGELFF,TGTGCCAGCAGCCAAGTGGGTGAGACTCCGAACACCGGGGAGCTGTTTTTT
many,TRBV10-2,TRBJ1-2,NA,CASSRDTRDYGYTF,TGCGCCAGCAGTAGGGACACCCGGGACTATGGCTACACCTTC
NA,TRBV6-1,TRBJ1-3,NA,CASRRLPSSLSGNTIYF,TGTGCCAGCAGACGACTACCATCTTCTCTCTCTGGAAACACCATATATTTT
few,TRBV5-5,TRBJ2-2,NA,CASSSVKQGNTGELFF,TGTGCCAGCAGCTCGGTTAAACAGGGGAACACCGGGGAGCTGTTTTTT
NA,TRBV7-2,TRBJ1-2,TRBD1,CASRYTGGSNYGYTF,TGTGCCAGCAGATACACAGGGGGCTCAAACTATGGCTACACCTTC